This T cell receptor (beta chain) derives from a study of cytomegalovirus exposure and HLA in healthy donors. Germline assignment: CDR1 LGHNA and CDR2 YSLEER. With 0 bases removed from V and 2 bases from J, the gap between germline ends came to 11 bases. CDR3 size: 15 residues. Vbeta (60) and Jbeta (13) primers were used in the PCR. Assay used: immunoSEQ multiplex PCR; TCRdb lists only in-frame clones, some missing. The sample includes fewer than 200,000 clones, about four fifths of them seen just once. Specimen: PBMCs. The clonotype was recovered from a woman aged 18-30 years in good health and CMV-seronegative. The chain employs TRBV4-3 and TRBJ2-7; D not resolved. The CDR3 protein is CASSQDSNSPYEQYF. The CDR3 bases are TGCGCCAGCAGCCAAGATTCGAACAGTCCCTACGAGCAGTACTTC.